This passage covers 26 T cell receptor beta chains from one sample sequenced in a study of CD8 T cells in Susac syndrome. Reverse transcription used about 0.5 to 1 ug RNA and random hexamers. TCRdb re-analysed the immunoSEQ multiplex PCR reads in MiXCR, keeping a single row per CDR3 protein. The table lists 150,000 to 200,000 distinct CDR3 sequences, about 96% of them singletons. The sequencing input was CD4+ T cells from PBMCs. These receptor sequences come from a human donor with Susac syndrome.

This clonotype showed up just once. The chain carries TRBV3-1 and TRBJ1-5; D is uncertain. CDR1 and CDR2 from the germline V gene are LGHDT and YNNKEL (reference sequence). The CDR3 is made up of 16 amino acids. V dropped 2 bases and J dropped 1 base, with 12 bases sitting between them. The DNA of the CDR3 is TGTGCCAGCAGCCAAACGGGAGGCGGAAGCAATCAGCCCCAGCATTTT. Residues: CASSQTGGGSNQPQHF.

J is TRBJ1-1 and V is TRBV19; 11 bases map to TRBD1. The V gene's germline CDR1 is LNHDA and CDR2 SQIVND (reference sequence). The junction had 5 bases not matched to a gene; V was cut back by 5 bases and J by 6 bases. The CDR3 totals 14 residues. The CDR3 coding sequence is TGTGCCAGTAGTCCGGGACAGGGGGAGCCTGAAGCTTTCTTT. Translating it yields CASSPGQGEPEAFF.

This chain connects TRBV5-1 to TRBJ2-7; no reliable D call. The CDR3 runs 14 residues. CDR1 is SGHRS and CDR2 is YFSETQ in the germline V gene. V shed 6 bases and J shed 5 bases, with 18 bases lying between them. CDR3: CASKKNQPGDEQYF. The CDR3 nucleotides read TGCGCCAGCAAGAAGAACCAGCCTGGGGACGAGCAGTACTTC.

This clonotype showed up just once. This chain connects TRBV7-2 to TRBJ2-1, with D maybe TRBD2 (5 bases). The germline V gene encodes CDR1 SGHTA and CDR2 FQGNSA. This CDR3 has 14 residues. Trimming stripped 5 bases from V and 7 bases from J, with 15 bases between. The CDR3 is CASSPGVEWNEQFF. The DNA for the CDR3 is TGTGCCAGCAGCCCCGGGGTGGAGTGGAATGAGCAGTTCTTC.

The chain combines TRBV28 with TRBJ1-5; D remains ambiguous. The CDR3 runs to 14 residues. With 6 bases removed from V and 0 bases from J, the gap between germline ends came to 9 bases. Germline CDR1 MDHEN, CDR2 SYDVKM. The CDR3 spells CASSNSYSNQPQHF. The DNA of the CDR3 is TGTGCCAGCAGCAATTCGTATAGCAATCAGCCCCAGCATTTT. The complete variable domain, with remaining parts taken from reference TRBV28 and TRBJ1-5, reads DVKVTQSSRYLVKRTGEKVFLECVQDMDHENMFWYRQDPGLGLRLIYFSYDVKMKEKGDIPEGYSVSREKKERFSLILESASTNQTSMYLCASSNSYSNQPQHFGDGTRLSIL.

This chain joins TRBV29-1 and TRBJ2-1, with D perhaps given as TRBD1 or TRBD2 (5 bases each). Germline V gene lookup returns CDR1 SQVTM and CDR2 ANQGSEA. CDR3 size: 17 residues. Trimming left V 3 bases short and J 3 bases short, with 21 bases between. The CDR3 sequence is CSVELRDRRIGYNEQFF. The DNA of the CDR3 is TGCAGCGTTGAGCTACGGGACCGGCGGATTGGCTACAATGAGCAGTTCTTC.

The chain employs TRBV3-1 and TRBJ2-2; TRBD2 matches 12 bases. Trimming cost V 6 bases and J 6 bases; bases outside gene matches: 5. Germline V CDR1 and CDR2: LGHDT, YNNKEL (reference sequence). The CDR3 has 15 amino acids. The CDR3 here is CASRRTSGKPGELFF. CDR3 DNA sequence: TGTGCCAGCAGACGGACTAGCGGGAAGCCCGGGGAGCTGTTTTTT.

This chain joins TRBV15 and TRBJ2-4; tentatively, D is TRBD2 (5 bases). V lost 0 bases and J 7 bases, leaving 13 bases between the germline ends. The CDR3 is 15 amino acids. CDR1 is LNHNV, CDR2 YYDKDF, per germline (reference sequence). CDR3 in DNA: TGTGCCACCAGCAGAGATCGTCCAGGCGGGAACATTCAGTACTTC. It specifies CATSRDRPGGNIQYF.

This clonotype was found once. The chain combines TRBV2 with TRBJ2-1, with 10 bases aligning to TRBD2. The V segment lost 2 bases and the J segment 7 bases; nucleotides outside the gene matches: 8. CDR1 and CDR2 from the germline V gene are SNHLY and FYNNEI. The CDR3 has 16 residues. The CDR3 loop is CASSESLAGDSNEQFF. The CDR3 nucleotides read TGTGCCAGCAGTGAATCCCTAGCGGGAGATTCTAATGAGCAGTTCTTC.

The chain links TRBV20-1 to TRBJ2-1; 10 positions match TRBD2. The CDR3 is made up of 15 amino acids. J was trimmed by 4 bases and V by 6 bases; bases with no gene match: 9. Germline V gene sequence: CDR1 DFQATT, CDR2 SNEGSKA (reference sequence). CDR3: CSAHPLAGTYNEQFF. CDR3 DNA: TGCAGTGCCCACCCACTAGCGGGAACATACAATGAGCAGTTCTTC.

The V call is TRBV3-1, the J call TRBJ2-1; 7 bases are shared with TRBD2. V trimming: 3 bases; J trimming: 10 bases; junction bases outside the gene matches: 3. Germline loops: CDR1 LGHDT, CDR2 YNNKEL (reference sequence). The CDR3 loop spans 12 amino acids. CDR3 loop: CASSQQAGEQFF. The CDR3 DNA follows: TGTGCCAGCAGCCAGCAAGCGGGAGAGCAGTTCTTC.

V gene TRBV6-5 combines with J gene TRBJ1-5; TRBD1 agrees at 9 bases. The germline V gene encodes CDR1 MNHEY and CDR2 SVGAGI. The CDR3 spans 15 residues. V lost 4 bases, J lost 6 bases, and 7 bases stayed unmatched. CDR3 sequence: CASSSTGTGTQPQHF. In nucleotides, the CDR3 is TGTGCCAGCAGTTCCACCGGGACAGGGACTCAGCCCCAGCATTTT.

The V and J genes are TRBV7-8 and TRBJ2-4; D is unresolved. Germline loops: CDR1 SGHVS, CDR2 FQNEAQ. This CDR3 has 19 amino acids. Trimming cost V 0 bases and J 0 bases, with 18 bases left between them. CDR3 coding DNA: TGTGCCAGCAGCTTAGCGCTAACGGAGCCGGGTTTAGCCAAAAACATTCAGTACTTC. Translated, it gives CASSLALTEPGLAKNIQYF.

The chain has TRBV29-1 and TRBJ1-2; a possible D gene is TRBD1 (5 bases). V gave up 0 bases and J gave up 4 bases, with 12 bases separating them. CDR3 length: 14 residues. CDR1 and CDR2 from the germline V gene are SQVTM and ANQGSEA. The CDR3 sequence is CSVEEARDGYGYTF. The CDR3 DNA reads as TGCAGCGTTGAAGAGGCCAGGGACGGCTATGGCTACACCTTC.

The J gene is TRBJ2-1, the V gene TRBV5-1; D may be TRBD1 or TRBD2 (6 bases each). The CDR3 covers 15 residues. Germline CDR1 SGHRS, CDR2 YFSETQ. V shed 4 bases and J shed 7 bases, with 18 bases lying between them. CDR3 nucleotides: TGCGCCAGCAGCGACCCCTCGAGGGGGGAAAATGAGCAGTTCTTC. Translation: CASSDPSRGENEQFF.

This sequence joins TRBV27 and TRBJ2-3; TRBD2 agrees at 7 bases. The CDR3 contains 17 residues. V lost 5 bases and J lost 0; bases outside the gene matches: 11. The V gene's germline CDR1 is MNHEY and CDR2 SMNVEV (reference sequence). CDR3 in DNA: TGTGCCAGCAGTCCTCGCGCGGTAGCGGGTAGCACAGATACGCAGTATTTT. Translating gives CASSPRAVAGSTDTQYF.

A single count supports this clonotype. The V and J genes are TRBV23-1 and TRBJ2-7, with D maybe TRBD2 (7 bases). TRBV23-1 is an open reading frame whose function is uncertain. Trimming left V 7 bases short and J 2 bases short, with 15 bases between. The length of the CDR3 is 14 residues. The CDR3 DNA sequence: TGCGCCAGCATCCGAGGGGGGGTCCCCTACGAGCAGTACGTC. Amino acid sequence: CASIRGGVPYEQYV.

This rearrangement joins TRBV20-1 to TRBJ1-2; TRBD1 matches at 8 bases. V gave up 5 bases and J gave up 7 bases; unmatched junction bases: 9. CDR1 is DFQATT, CDR2 SNEGSKA, per germline (reference sequence). CDR3 length: 13 residues. The CDR3, as DNA: TGCAGTGCTCCCTCGGACAGGGAGGGTGGCTACACCTTC. Translation gives CSAPSDREGGYTF.

The rearrangement uses TRBV12-3 or TRBV12-4 and TRBJ2-3; 9 bases fit TRBD1. Germline trimming cut 6 bases from V and 4 bases from J; bases unmatched to any gene: 8. CDR3 length: 15 amino acids. DNA for the CDR3: TGTGCCAGCAGGCCAACAGGGGGCTGGCCAGATACGCAGTATTTT. This sequence encodes CASRPTGGWPDTQYF.

J is TRBJ2-2 and V is TRBV27; TRBD1 matches at 8 bases. V was pared by 6 bases and J by 6 bases, with 6 bases of the junction left unmatched. This CDR3 is built from 14 residues. Germline V gives CDR1 MNHEY, CDR2 SMNVEV (reference sequence). The CDR3 coding sequence is TGTGCCAGCAGATTAAGGACAGGGCCCGGGGAGCTGTTTTTT. As protein: CASRLRTGPGELFF.

This chain links TRBV25-1 with TRBJ1-1, with no clear D. V lost 6 bases, J lost 12 bases, and 17 bases lay in between. CDR1 is MGHDK and CDR2 is SYGVNS in the germline V gene. This CDR3 is built from 12 residues. The CDR3, as DNA: TGTGCCAGCAGGGATACCGGGAGACAACCTTTCTTT. Translation gives CASRDTGRQPFF.

This chain joins TRBV9 and TRBJ2-7; possibly TRBD2 for D (5 bases). CDR3 size: 13 residues. In germline, CDR1 is SGDLS, CDR2 YYNGEE. Trimming pared 3 bases from V and 2 bases from J, leaving 9 bases between. The CDR3 region has the DNA TGTGCCAGCAGCGCCCGGGGAACCTACGAGCAGTACTTC. It codes for CASSARGTYEQYF.

The rearrangement uses TRBV30 and TRBJ1-5, with D hard to call. V gave up 1 base and J gave up 4 bases, with 5 bases separating them. The CDR3 spans 12 residues. In germline, CDR1 is GTSNPN, CDR2 SVGIG (reference sequence). The DNA of the CDR3 is TGTGCCTGGAGTGGCACAAATCAGCCCCAGCATTTT. It specifies CAWSGTNQPQHF.

The CDR3: CASSQGIGATYEQYF. The CDR3 bases are TGTGCCAGCAGCCAAGGGATCGGGGCAACCTACGAGCAGTACTTC. This chain joins TRBV3-1 and TRBJ2-7; TRBD1 or TRBD2 may be the D gene (5 bases each). CDR1 and CDR2 (germline): LGHDT, YNNKEL (reference sequence). The CDR3 is made up of 15 amino acids. V dropped 1 base and J dropped 2 bases, with 12 bases sitting between them.

The chain joins TRBV12-3 or TRBV12-4 to TRBJ2-4; either TRBD1 or TRBD2 may supply D (5 bases each). V was cut by 4 bases and J by 1 base, with 5 bases left in between. CDR3 length: 13 residues. The CDR3 DNA reads as TGTGCCAGCAGTTGGGGGGCCAAAAACATTCAGTACTTC. It specifies CASSWGAKNIQYF.

This chain uses TRBV2 with TRBJ2-7, with D unresolved. Trimming cost V 6 bases and J 2 bases, with 8 bases left between them. This CDR3 comprises 12 residues. Germline CDR1 and CDR2: SNHLY and FYNNEI. Written as DNA, the CDR3 is TGTGCCAGCAGCGCGGAGACCTACGAGCAGTACTTC. Protein: CASSAETYEQYF.